The source of this T cell receptor (beta chain) is a study of shared clonotypes between healthy human individuals. J gave up 5 bases and V 5 bases, and 16 bases lay outside the gene matches. CDR1 ENHRY and CDR2 SYGVKD come from the germline V gene. This CDR3 comprises 17 residues. About this clone itself: Its antigen is not identified.

The method was immunoSEQ multiplex PCR; TCRdb's version includes in-frame clones alone and lacks a portion of them. The table shows about 2.3 million clones, with around 90% occurring only once. General study findings and limits: Generation probabilities were higher for clonotypes shared across all four sorted-subset donors than for unshared ones. The authors expected sequencing depth to affect clonotype sharing among donors.

Material for sequencing was naive CD4+ T cells from PBMCs. Subset here: CD45RA+ positively selected. This receptor was obtained from a man between 18 and 29 years old in good health. Some clones in this sample may be carry-over from other donors' samples. The V gene is TRBV10-3, the J gene TRBJ2-7; 9 bases agree with TRBD2. The CDR3 sequence is CAISNVYGAGGPDEQYF. The CDR3 DNA reads as TGTGCCATCAGTAATGTGTACGGGGCGGGAGGGCCGGACGAGCAGTACTTC.